Ten or more counts support the clone carrying this TCR beta chain. The data stem from a study of human T cells and chemical hapten exposure. With 2 bases removed from V and 5 bases from J, the gap between germline ends came to 12 bases. CDR1 is KGHSH and CDR2 is LQKENI in the germline V gene. The CDR3 extends over 14 amino acids. TCRdb itself ran the RACE reads through MiXCR, one entry per CDR3 protein. The sample has under 450,000 distinct CDR3 sequences, roughly 4.8% seen once. Time point in this sample: patch test 1, 2 weeks after DPC sensitization. The treatment here: therapeutic diphenylcyclopropenone sensitization with weekly scalp DPC.

This specimen was whole blood, taken in connection with sensitization to the hapten diphenylcyclopropenone (DPC). The receptor comes from a woman in her 50s with alopecia areata. Some clones in this sample may be carry-over from other donors' samples. The chain carries TRBV18 and TRBJ2-5; D perhaps matches TRBD2 (6 bases). The CDR3 DNA sequence: TGTGCCAGCTCACCAGACGGGAGCGGGGAGACCCAGTACTTC. The encoded protein is CASSPDGSGETQYF.